This note documents a single T cell receptor (beta chain) sequence. Its antigen specificity is not known. No qualities accompany the bases; no much larger clone lies one base away. The cohort consisted of 650 to 700 healthy bone marrow donors. Cohort members were all nominally healthy when sampled, although unrecorded immune exposures were likely present. The donor tested CMV seropositive, placing the donor among the approximately 310 seropositive members of the cohort. Each donor provided a peripheral blood sample, and peripheral blood mononuclear cells were used for TCR beta sequencing. The Qiagen DNeasy Blood Extraction Kit was used to extract genomic DNA from the blood cell samples. Libraries were made using the immunoSEQ multiplex PCR assay. A mixture of 60 forward primers for TCR Vbeta segments and 13 reverse primers for TCR Jbeta segments was used in the multiplex PCR. The CDR3 region of rearranged TCR beta genes was amplified from genomic DNA by a multiplex PCR assay. Amplified TCR beta libraries were sequenced as 87-base-pair reads on the Illumina HiSeq System. The study's own analysis went as follows. In a later analysis, some 80 million unique TCR beta chains were counted across the 666 repertoires, and roughly 9.9 million of these chains were shared by at least two donors. To remove PCR and sequencing errors, raw reads were error-corrected and collapsed into unique sequences using a nearest-neighbor algorithm that merged closely related sequences. To assign V, D and J gene segments, CDR3 sequences were aligned to IMGT reference sequences. For a sequence to be retained, a match of at least six nucleotides to both a V gene segment and a J gene segment was required. Rearrangements were called productive when the CDR3 lacked stop codons and stayed in frame with V and J; all others were non-productive. Following IMGT convention, CDR3 was defined as the stretch from the second conserved V-encoded cysteine up to the conserved J-encoded phenylalanine. The earlier analysis of some 550 of the donors excluded any sequence lacking an unambiguous match to a single V gene segment. In an earlier analysis of some 590 of the donors, a V segment was called functional when productive rearrangements were above 56.7%, and segregating when the standard deviation between donors exceeded 5%. A statistical classification framework was built for diagnosing cytomegalovirus status from the catalog of TCR beta chain sequences. In a later analysis, TCR nucleotide sequences were compared against IMGT/GENE-DB human TR gene sequences so that V and J genes could be assigned. In a later analysis, CDR3 sequences and most-parsimonious VDJ recombination scenarios were assigned using the TCRdist pipeline. In a later analysis, each TCR beta chain was defined by its CDR3 amino acid sequence together with its V-gene family, and reads lacking a unique V-gene family were excluded. To address suspected cross-contamination and a sequencing artifact, a later analysis removed several hundred highly shared, low-generation-probability nucleotide sequences. A later analysis calculated a clonal expansion index for each public chain from normalized within-repertoire ranks of inferred template counts. Generation probabilities in a later analysis came from a VDJ recombination model fitted to out-of-frame rearrangements, and those results were checked against IGoR. In a later analysis, hypergeometric tests were used to score TCR-TCR, TCR-HLA and TCR-CMV co-occurrence, with a repertoire-size bias correction applied to TCR pairs. False discovery rates were estimated in a later analysis by permuting HLA or CMV assignments 20 times. A later analysis grouped co-occurring TCRs with DBSCAN, adding TCRdist sequence similarity when clustering within HLA-allele-positive subsets. Repertoires with fewer than 30,000 or more than 120,000 public chains were left out of co-occurrence clustering, as were a handful of repertoires with anomalous nucleotide sharing. The table was pulled from immuneACCESS by TCRdb, which kept in-frame rearrangements only. Such tables lose some clones; where checked, under half of the loss comes from unresolved V genes, and the rest has no known cause. Clonal size and the V and J genes are those of that table, whereas D and trimming came from the DNA. For this sample there are roughly 120,000 clones; 80% to 90% appear just once. Together, the top ten hold around 3% of the sample.

The CDR3 sequence holds 16 residues, the cysteine and phenylalanine included. CDR3 DNA only is kept here, 48 bases in frame from base 1. The CDR1 and CDR2 encoded by the germline V gene are MDHEN and SYDVKM. V is cut back by 5 bases and J by 5 bases, with 7 bases in the junction unmatched. These data originate in a study of cytomegalovirus exposure and HLA in healthy donors (dated 2017 in TCRdb). About the full investigation: According to an earlier analysis of a few hundred of the donors, about 179 million T cells yielded some 120 million unique TCR beta sequences and approximately 300 Gb of sequence data. Typing coverage differed by locus: A, B, C, DRB1 and DQB1 were typed in roughly 620-630 donors, DQA1 in 522, DPA1 in around 600, and DPB1 in about 450. Donor age, sex, ethnicity and CMV serostatus were compiled together with the repertoire data. A separate validation cohort of 90 to 150 different subjects was used in addition to the approximately 610-subject first cohort. The study used immunosequencing to profile the T cell repertoires of 670 or so subjects and linked those repertoires to cytomegalovirus serostatus. The later analysis used no new phenotypic data to find candidate immune exposures, relying instead on TCR beta sequences and their occurrence across donors. The genetic ancestry cluster associated with self-reported Caucasian donors included 81% of the roughly 360 genotyped donors. Roughly 5 DR-DQ haplotypes were handled as single units for association and clustering, since linkage in the cohort was strong. An earlier analysis of 450 to 750 of the donors used high-throughput TCR beta sequencing to judge whether each TCR beta V gene segment behaved as functional or pseudogenic. An early release covering about 600 HLA-typed donors comprised roughly 300 gigabases of sequencing data and roughly 86 million unique TCR sequences. To predict cytomegalovirus infection status, the study combined high-throughput TCR immunosequencing, statistical association of individual TCRs with disease status, and machine learning. Among some 400 genotyped donors of the cohort, an average of about 240,000 unique TCR beta nucleotide sequences were sequenced per donor, around 18% of them non-productive. In a later analysis, previously published TCR beta repertoires from roughly 710 donors were re-analyzed and high-resolution HLA genotyping was added so that TCR occurrence patterns could be studied. Class I and class II HLA loci were covered by the typing at four-digit resolution. A later genetic analysis took genome-wide SNP genotypes for about 65% of the roughly 670 donors and used that subset as a discovery cohort. All discovery cohort repertoires had been generated on a single sequencing platform. The study was designed to test whether signatures of past pathogen exposure could be identified by cataloging public T cell receptors.

The research as a whole found: A later analysis found that TCR association rates varied across HLA loci, with DRB1 alleles showing the most associated TCRs and HLA-C alleles the fewest. While some public TCRs were present in many individuals, most TCR sequences turned up only very rarely across donors. Several of the top co-occurrence clusters appeared to be linked to parvovirus B19, influenza, CMV and Epstein-Barr virus, according to a later analysis. In a later analysis, some 17,000 TCR beta sequences were associated with specific HLA alleles at a false discovery rate of 0.05. The authors suggested that the approach could potentially be extended to other disease states and immunological phenotypes. In vitro tests confirmed that a few of the cytomegalovirus-associated TCR beta chains recognize cytomegalovirus antigens. The cohort was sequenced for TCR beta chains only, and without alpha or paired-chain data the features that could be detected were limited. The study gave a list of about 160 TCR beta chains associated with cytomegalovirus. Some IMGT-functional V segments, including TRBV6-2 and TRBV6-3, could not be told apart with the 87-base-pair reads, so those segments were excluded. An earlier analysis of approximately 590 of the donors showed that most TCR beta V segments appeared in productive rearrangements either about 87% or about 30% of the time, which broadly matched IMGT annotations. Because counts were too low, seventeen rarely observed V segments, including chromosome 9 orphons, were excluded from the earlier analysis of 500 to 700 of the donors. Immune exposure information for the cohort was limited to CMV serostatus. In a later analysis, most CMV-associated TCR beta chains were found to appear HLA-restricted, with HLA associations seemingly driven largely by CMV exposure. Because HLA typing was missing for some donors at each locus, association tests included only the typed subset. When HLA alleles, especially DR and DQ, strongly co-occurred, TCR associations were difficult to assign to individual alleles. Linkage disequilibrium might explain the correlated functional status among segregating V segments, but an unknown experimental factor could not be ruled out. Roughly uniform sequencing depth across donors was assumed in presence/absence analyses, although this assumption may not hold. The classifier was reported to diagnose cytomegalovirus status with high specificity and sensitivity in both the original and validation cohorts. A group of highly shared sequence variants was considered likely to be a technical artifact of the sequencing pipeline. In a later genetic analysis, fewer N-insertions in productive TCRs were reported among donors in an Asian-associated ancestry cluster than the roughly 640-donor mean. A further reported finding was that TCR beta sequences accurately predicted the HLA-A and HLA-B alleles for most subjects in the first cohort. In a later analysis, HLA-associated TCR beta chains were found to be more clonally expanded and to have lower generation probabilities than equally common non-associated chains. A later genetic analysis associated a missense DCLRE1C variant with V-gene and J-gene trimming of TCR beta chains, and an independent cohort replicated the association.

Sequencing input: PBMCs. The receptor chain draws on TRBV28 and TRBJ2-3; 13 central bases correspond to TRBD2. This TCR was recovered from a woman between 18 and 30 years old in good health and CMV-seropositive. The CDR3 corresponds to CASSPELAGGQDTQYF. The DNA sequence is given as TGTGCCAGCAGTCCCGAACTAGCGGGGGGGCAAGATACGCAGTATTTT.